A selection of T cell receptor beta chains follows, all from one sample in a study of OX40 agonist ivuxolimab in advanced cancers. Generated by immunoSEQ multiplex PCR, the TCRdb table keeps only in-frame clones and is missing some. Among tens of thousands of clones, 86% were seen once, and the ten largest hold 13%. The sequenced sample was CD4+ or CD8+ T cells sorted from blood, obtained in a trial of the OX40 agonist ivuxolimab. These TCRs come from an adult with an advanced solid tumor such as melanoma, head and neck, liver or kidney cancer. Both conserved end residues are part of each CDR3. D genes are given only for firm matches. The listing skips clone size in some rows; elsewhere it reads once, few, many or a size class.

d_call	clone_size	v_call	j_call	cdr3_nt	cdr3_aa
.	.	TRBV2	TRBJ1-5	TGTGCCAGCAGTGATAGCGGGGACGGCGTATATAGCAATCAGCCCCAGCATTTT	CASSDSGDGVYSNQPQHF
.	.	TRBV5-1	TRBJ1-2	TGCGCCAGCACATCAGGGAAGAGAGATGGCTACACCTTC	CASTSGKRDGYTF
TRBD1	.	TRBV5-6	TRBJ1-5	TGTGCCAGCAGCTCCGGGACAGGTAATCAGCCCCAGCATTTT	CASSSGTGNQPQHF
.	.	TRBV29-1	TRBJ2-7	TGCAGCGTTGAAATAGGGGCCGAGCAGTACTTC	CSVEIGAEQYF
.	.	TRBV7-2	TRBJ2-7	TGTGCCCAACACCGCGGGACTCCTAGCTACGAGCAGTACTTC	CAQHRGTPSYEQYF
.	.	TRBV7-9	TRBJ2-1	TGTGCCAGCCATTTTGGGGGGGCGTACAATGAGCAGTTCTTC	CASHFGGAYNEQFF
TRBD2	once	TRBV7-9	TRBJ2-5	TGTGCCAGCAGCTTAACACTAGCGGGCCAGGAGACCCAGTACTTC	CASSLTLAGQETQYF
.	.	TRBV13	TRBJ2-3	TGTGCCAGCAGCCCGCCGGACAGTTCTCGCACAGATACGCAGTATTTT	CASSPPDSSRTDTQYF
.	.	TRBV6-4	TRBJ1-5	TGTGCCAGCAGTGACTCGAACAGGACCGACCCGGGTCAGCCCCAGCATTTT	CASSDSNRTDPGQPQHF
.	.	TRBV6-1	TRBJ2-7	TGTGCCAGCAGTGAACTGGGCAGCTCCTACGAGCAGTACTTC	CASSELGSSYEQYF
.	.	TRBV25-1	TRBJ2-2	TGTGCCAGCAGTGATCGCCTAGCGCGAGACGGGGAGCTGTTTTTT	CASSDRLARDGELFF
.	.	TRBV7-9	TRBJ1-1	TGTGCCAGCAGTCCCCCGGGTTATATGAACACTGAAGCTTTCTTT	CASSPPGYMNTEAFF
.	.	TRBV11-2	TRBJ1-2	TGTGCCAGCAGCTTAGGGCAGGCCGATGGCTACACCTTC	CASSLGQADGYTF
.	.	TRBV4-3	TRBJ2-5	TGCGCCAGCAGCCAGAACTGGGGAGAGACCCAGTACTTC	CASSQNWGETQYF